The next 9 T cell receptor delta chains were all read from a single sample in a study of fetal and pediatric gammadelta thymocytes. TCRdb used CATT to re-call clones from the reads. The repertoire holds roughly 950 delta-chain clones, with just over 50% as singletons. Input material: Vgamma9Vdelta2 gamma-delta T cells from the thymus. Subset of the sample: sorted CD3+gammadeltaTCR+Vgamma9+Vdelta2+ thymocytes. All receptors come from a child who underwent cardiac surgery and was recorded as healthy.

In its sample, this clone is large (0.1 to 1%). Distinct nucleotide sequences in the sample also encode this CDR3. The rearrangement links TRDV2 to TRDJ1, with 11 bases that match TRDD3. The germline V gene has CDR1 GEAIGNYY and CDR2 EKD. The CDR3 is 24 residues long. V shed 0 bases, J shed 0 bases, and the junction held 26 bases outside the gene matches. CDR3 protein: CACDTILPLGDNEGLVQYTDKLIF. The CDR3 DNA follows: TGTGCCTGTGACACCATCCTACCACTGGGGGATAATGAGGGTCTCGTACAGTACACCGATAAACTCATCTTT.

With respect to this clone: The protein in TCRdb stems from a much larger clone and differs at residue 6 from this DNA's translation, likely a read error; here the protein is translated from the DNA. The J gene is TRDJ1, the V gene TRDV2, with TRDD3 matching 9 bases. The CDR3 spans 16 residues. Germline V gene data show CDR1 as GEAIGNYY and CDR2 as EKD. Trimming at V came to 2 bases and at J to 0 bases, leaving 6 bases not matched to a gene. CDR3 amino acids: CACDNGLGDHTDKLIF. For the CDR3, the DNA is TGTGCCTGTGACAACGGACTGGGGGACCACACCGATAAACTCATCTTT.

This clone is medium-sized in the sample. The rearrangement uses TRDV2 and TRDJ1, with 9 bases aligning to TRDD3. This CDR3 contains 24 residues. V trimming: 0 bases; J trimming: 0 bases; junction bases outside the gene matches: 28. From germline, CDR1 is GEAIGNYY and CDR2 EKD. CDR3 amino acids: CACDTDSPPPGYWGRESYTDKLIF. Here the CDR3 DNA reads TGTGCCTGTGACACCGATTCCCCCCCCCCGGGGTACTGGGGGAGAGAATCGTACACCGATAAACTCATCTTT.

This clone was counted a single time. This likely reflects a read error, since a far larger clone is one base away. The chain is built from TRDV2 and TRDJ1, with 8 bases identical to TRDD3. The CDR3 covers 14 residues. Germline loops: CDR1 GEAIGNYY, CDR2 EKD. The CDR3 is CARDVLGDTDKLIF. CDR3 sequence (DNA): TGTGCCCGTGACGTACTGGGGGACACCGATAAACTCATCTTT.

This clone has more than one count but fewer than ten. The V gene is TRDV2, the J gene TRDJ1, with D hard to call. Germline V gene sequence: CDR1 GEAIGNYY, CDR2 EKD. The CDR3 loop spans 15 amino acids. With 0 bases removed from V and 0 bases from J, the gap between germline ends came to 10 bases. CDR3 coding DNA: TGTGCCTGTGACACCGGAGGACCGTACACCGATAAACTCATCTTT. Translated, it gives CACDTGGPYTDKLIF.

Regarding this clone: A far more abundant clone sits one base away, making this likely a read error. This same CDR3 is encoded by further DNA sequences in the sample. The chain has TRDV2 and TRDJ1; 8 positions match TRDD3. Per germline, CDR1 GEAIGNYY and CDR2 EKD. CDR3 length equals 18 residues. CDR3 DNA: TGTGCCTGTGACGCCCTGCCTCGGGGATACTGCGGGCCCGACAAACTCATCTTT. Translating it yields CACDALPRGYCGPDKLIF.

As for this clone: This likely traces to a read error, being one base from a far larger clone. The chain has TRDV2 and TRDJ1; TRDD3 matches at 8 bases. The CDR3 is 22 amino acids. J lost 0 bases, V lost 1 base, and 24 bases had no gene match. From germline, CDR1 is GEAIGNYY and CDR2 EKD. In nucleotides, the CDR3 is TGTGCCTGTGACACAAATGGGTACGTTTTGCTGGGGGAGCCAACCTACACCGATAAACTCATCTTT. It codes for CACDTNGYVLLGEPTYTDKLIF.

Worth noting for this clone: Only one base separates this from a far larger clonotype, so it likely reflects a read error. J is TRDJ1 and V is TRDV2; the D call may be TRDD2 or TRDD3 (5 bases each). This CDR3 comprises 20 residues. V gave up 3 bases and J gave up 2 bases, with 30 bases separating them. Germline assignment: CDR1 GEAIGNYY and CDR2 EKD. The CDR3 here is CACDPVPAEVGITSTDKLIF. DNA for the CDR3: TGTGCCTGTGACCCCGTTCCTGCCGAGGTCGGGATTACCTCGACCGATAAACTCATCTTT.

With respect to this clone: A much larger clone sits a single nucleotide away, making a read error possible. The chain joins TRDV2 to TRDJ1, with D possibly being TRDD3 (7 bases). The CDR3 contains 21 residues. Between the trimmed V and J ends, which lost 3 bases and 4 bases, there was a span of 35 bases. CDR1 and CDR2 (germline): GEAIGNYY, EKD. Written as DNA, the CDR3 is TGTGCCTGTGACCCCTTATCACTTCCTCCCTCGGGTACTGGGGCTGACGATAAACTCATCTTT. This gives the protein CACDPLSLPPSGTGADDKLIF.